This TCR beta chain was captured by sequencing in a study of T cells in Graves' hyperthyroidism and ophthalmopathy. What was amplified from RNA transcripts were TCR beta CDR3 regions. When the TCR CDR3 underwent first-round RT-PCR, the HTBI primer set was used. Using its own MiXCR run on the multiplex PCR reads, TCRdb lists one record per CDR3 protein. The sample consists of 200,000 to 300,000 distinct CDR3 sequences, approximately 25% of them appearing once. Many counts were recorded for this clonotype. V was trimmed by 3 bases and J by 3 bases, leaving 12 bases between them. The CDR3 loop spans 14 amino acids. Germline-derived CDR1 and CDR2 are SGHAT and FQNNGV.

Sequencing was carried out using blood. This chain joins TRBV11-2 and TRBJ2-7; no clear D. The sequence was collected from a woman aged 40 to 50 with Graves' ophthalmopathy. The CDR3 nucleotides read TGTGCCAGCAGCTTGGTCGCGCCCGGCTACGAGCAGTACTTC. The encoded protein is CASSLVAPGYEQYF.